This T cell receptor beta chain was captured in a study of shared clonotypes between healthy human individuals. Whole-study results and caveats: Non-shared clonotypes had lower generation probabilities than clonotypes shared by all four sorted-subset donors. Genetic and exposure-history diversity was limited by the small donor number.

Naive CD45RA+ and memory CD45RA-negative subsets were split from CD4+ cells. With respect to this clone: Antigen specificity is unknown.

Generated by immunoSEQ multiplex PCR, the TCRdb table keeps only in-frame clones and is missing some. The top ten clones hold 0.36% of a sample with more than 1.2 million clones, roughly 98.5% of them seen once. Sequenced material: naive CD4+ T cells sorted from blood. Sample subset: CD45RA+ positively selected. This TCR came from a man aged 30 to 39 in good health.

CDR3 sequence: CASIDFGRGTDTQYF. CDR3 coding DNA: TGTGCCAGCATCGACTTCGGGAGGGGCACAGATACGCAGTATTTT. The rearrangement links TRBV6-1 to TRBJ2-3; TRBD2 matches at 8 bases. CDR3 length: 15 residues. The V gene end was trimmed by 7 bases and the J gene end by 1 base; junction bases not matched to a gene: 7. CDR1 and CDR2 from the germline V gene are MNHNS and SASEGT.